This TCR beta chain was retrieved from a study of CD8+CD57+ T cells in acquired aplastic anemia (dated by TCRdb to 2016 to 2019). About the full investigation: A mean of around 3.3 ug of DNA, ranging from roughly 0.19 to 27.4 ug, was extracted from sorted CD4+ and CD8+ cells. CD8+CD57+ expansion was defined as a frequency above the mean frequency observed in healthy subjects. Paper-wide results and their limitations: CD8+ Simpson's diversity did not differ significantly between patients and healthy controls (P=0.060). Twenty-nine CD8+ CDR3 sequences were shared between patients and controls but appeared highly expressed in patients and within their immunodominant clones.

CDR1 SGDLS and CDR2 YYNGEE were looked up in the germline V gene. The length of the CDR3 is 12 amino acids, counting both ends. Genomic DNA was used as template for profiling of TCR beta VDJ combinations and CDR3 sequences. TCR repertoire sequencing was run on an Illumina HiSeq 2000. The original methods were these. TRBV/TRBJ rearrangement plots, CDR3 size and DJ length profiles, and Simpson's diversity index were used to assess repertoires. The immunodominant clone was defined as the most abundant DNA sequence in deep sequencing data. CDR3 amino acid sequences were screened for sharing across subjects and were compared with published repertoires and the VDJdb database. TCRdb trimmed public reads at Q25 via fastp, called clones via MiXCR and kept in-frame beta chains. Every CDR3 protein is listed once, alongside the most common genes and DNA of its rows. In this record, the V and J calls reflect TCRdb's handling and not the investigators' own analysis. The sample table shows approximately 250,000 distinct CDR3 sequences, and approximately 80% are seen once. 40% to 50% of the sample is held by the ten biggest clonotypes.

A word on this clonotype: Its antigen is currently not known. Given the absence of the conserved phenylalanine or tryptophan at the CDR3 end, a read error is likely. The DNA is left out, because the CDR3 cannot be placed on it with certainty; the CDR3 is given as TCRdb lists it.

Expansion of CD8+CD57+ cells had been shown by flow cytometry in the patients chosen for sequencing. Every patient had a diagnosis of severe acquired aplastic anemia based on International Study of Aplastic Anemia and Agranulocytosis and Camitta criteria. At the time blood was sampled, none of the patients had received any therapy. In the study, sorted CD4+ and CD8+ blood T cells from patients with severe aplastic anemia and from healthy subjects underwent deep sequencing of TCR repertoires. In the USA, patient enrollment took place under clinicaltrials.gov protocols 00001620, 01623167, 00001397, 00071045, 00081523 and 00961064. Ficoll-Paque density gradient centrifugation was used to isolate peripheral blood mononuclear cells. Before DNA was extracted, CD4+ and CD8+ T cells were sorted using either FACS or magnetic beads.

This TCR was sampled from a human donor with aplastic anemia. The chain is encoded by TRBV9 joined to TRBJ2-7. Sequencing was performed on sorted CD4+, CD8+, or CD8+CD57+ T cells (not recorded which) from PBMCs. CDR3 protein: CASSQEETPYIG.